The rows below give T cell receptor beta chains drawn from one sample of a study of yellow fever vaccine responses in identical twins. TCRdb reprocessed the RT-PCR reads via MiXCR and lists one record per CDR3 protein. The sample lists 15,000 to 20,000 distinct CDR3 sequences, around 80% occurring once. Sequenced here: T cells from blood (PBMCs), unsorted or a sorted subset (not recorded which), sampled before or after yellow fever vaccination (not recorded which). The receptors here all came from a woman under 30 who received the yellow fever vaccine. Both conserved end residues are part of each CDR3. Size tells how often a clone was seen (once, few, many) or the class of an expanded clone, and some rows leave it out.

>TRBJ2-7|TRBV19|NA
CASIDLAGEQYF
>TRBJ2-3|TRBV18|once
CASSPRTPDRADTQYF
>TRBJ2-1|TRBV10-3|NA
CAIRGTAEQFF
>TRBJ1-2|TRBV11-1|NA
CASSLARAGYGYTF
>TRBJ2-2|TRBV6-1|NA
CASSRLPTGINTGELFF
>TRBJ2-1|TRBV12-5|NA
CASGSWDAPPLSNEQFF
>TRBJ2-7|TRBV6-5|NA
CASSYVGADEQYF
>TRBJ1-2|TRBV2|NA
CASRGQIFGYTF
>TRBJ1-4|TRBV7-9|NA
CASSKRDTNEKLFF
>TRBJ2-7|TRBV18|NA
CASSLNLRDEQYF
>TRBJ2-6|TRBV7-8|NA
CASSLARVKASSGANVLTF
>TRBJ2-1|TRBV11-2|NA
CASSAPYINEQFF
>TRBJ2-5|TRBV18|NA
CASSPMTETQYF
>TRBJ2-5|TRBV29-1|NA
CSVVAGEETQYF
>TRBJ2-4|TRBV12-3/TRBV12-4|once
CASSLSGSNIQYF
>TRBJ2-7|TRBV15|NA
CATSSAEAYEQYF
>TRBJ2-7|TRBV3-1|NA
CASSQEYEQYF
>TRBJ2-3|TRBV19|NA
CASSVQLGDTQYF
>TRBJ2-1|TRBV9|NA
CASSSGGYSYNEQFF